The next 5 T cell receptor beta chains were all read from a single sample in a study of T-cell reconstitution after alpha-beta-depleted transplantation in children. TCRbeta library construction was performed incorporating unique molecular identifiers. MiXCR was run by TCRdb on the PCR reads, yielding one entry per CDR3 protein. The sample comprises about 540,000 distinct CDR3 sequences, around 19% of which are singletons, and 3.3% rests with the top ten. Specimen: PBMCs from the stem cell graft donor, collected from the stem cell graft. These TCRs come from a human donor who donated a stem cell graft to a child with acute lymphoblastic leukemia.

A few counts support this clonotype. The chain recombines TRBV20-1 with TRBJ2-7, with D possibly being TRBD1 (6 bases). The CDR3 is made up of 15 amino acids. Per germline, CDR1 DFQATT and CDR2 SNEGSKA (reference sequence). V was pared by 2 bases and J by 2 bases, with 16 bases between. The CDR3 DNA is TGCAGTGCTAGACCTACGACAGGCCCCACCTACGAGCAGTACTTC. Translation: CSARPTTGPTYEQYF.

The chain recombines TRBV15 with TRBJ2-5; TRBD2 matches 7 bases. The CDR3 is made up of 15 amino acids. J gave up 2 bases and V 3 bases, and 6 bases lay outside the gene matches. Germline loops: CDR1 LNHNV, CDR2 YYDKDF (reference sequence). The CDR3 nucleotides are TGTGCCACCAGCAGGCCGGGACTACGTCAAGAGACCCAGTACTTC. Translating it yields CATSRPGLRQETQYF.

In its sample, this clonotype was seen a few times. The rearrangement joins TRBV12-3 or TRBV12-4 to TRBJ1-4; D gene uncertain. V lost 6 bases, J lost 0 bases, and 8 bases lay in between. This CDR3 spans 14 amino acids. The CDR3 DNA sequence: TGTGCCAGCAGAAGGAGAGCAACTAATGAAAAACTGTTTTTT. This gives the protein CASRRRATNEKLFF.

CDR3 DNA sequence: TGTGCCAGCAGAGAGAGGACAGGGGGAAACACTGAAGCTTTCTTT. The encoded protein is CASRERTGGNTEAFF. This chain uses TRBV2 with TRBJ1-1, with 10 bases that match TRBD1. The CDR3 is 15 amino acids. Germline V gene data show CDR1 as SNHLY and CDR2 as FYNNEI. Trimming removed 6 bases from V and 2 bases from J; junction bases left unmatched: 6.

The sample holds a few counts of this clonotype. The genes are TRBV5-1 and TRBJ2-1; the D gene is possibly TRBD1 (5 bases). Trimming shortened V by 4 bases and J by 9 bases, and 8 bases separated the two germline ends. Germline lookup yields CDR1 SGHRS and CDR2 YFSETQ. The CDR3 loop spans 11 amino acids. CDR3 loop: CASSPRVEQFF. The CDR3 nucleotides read TGCGCCAGCAGCCCCAGGGTTGAGCAGTTCTTC.